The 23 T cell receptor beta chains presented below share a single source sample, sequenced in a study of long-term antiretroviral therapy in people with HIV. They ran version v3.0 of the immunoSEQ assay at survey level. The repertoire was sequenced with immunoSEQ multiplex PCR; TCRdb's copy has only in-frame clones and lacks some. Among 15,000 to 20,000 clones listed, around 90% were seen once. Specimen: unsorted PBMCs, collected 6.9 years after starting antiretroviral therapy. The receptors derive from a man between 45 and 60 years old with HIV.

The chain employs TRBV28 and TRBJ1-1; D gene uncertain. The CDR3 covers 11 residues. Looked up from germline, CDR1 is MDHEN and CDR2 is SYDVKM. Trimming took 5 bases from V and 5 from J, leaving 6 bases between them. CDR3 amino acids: CASSTKTEAFF. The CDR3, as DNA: TGTGCCAGCAGTACCAAAACTGAAGCTTTCTTT.

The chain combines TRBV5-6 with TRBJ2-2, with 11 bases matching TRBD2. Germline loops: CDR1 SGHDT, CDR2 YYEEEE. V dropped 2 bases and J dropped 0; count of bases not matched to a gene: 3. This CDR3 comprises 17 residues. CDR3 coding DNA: TGTGCCAGCAGCTTACTAGCGGGAGCCTCGAACACCGGGGAGCTGTTTTTT. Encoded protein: CASSLLAGASNTGELFF.

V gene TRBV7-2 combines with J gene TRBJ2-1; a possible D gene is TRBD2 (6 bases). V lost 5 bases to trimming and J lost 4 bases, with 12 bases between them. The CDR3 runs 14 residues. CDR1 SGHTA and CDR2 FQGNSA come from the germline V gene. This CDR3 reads CASSPGLEYNEQFF. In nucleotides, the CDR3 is TGTGCCAGCAGCCCGGGACTGGAATACAATGAGCAGTTCTTC.

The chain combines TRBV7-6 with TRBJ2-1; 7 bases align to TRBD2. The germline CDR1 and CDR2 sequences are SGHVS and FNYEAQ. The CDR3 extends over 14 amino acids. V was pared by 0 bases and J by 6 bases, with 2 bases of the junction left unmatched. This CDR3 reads CASSLAGLLNEQFF. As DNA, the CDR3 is TGTGCCAGCAGCTTAGCGGGACTACTCAATGAGCAGTTCTTC.

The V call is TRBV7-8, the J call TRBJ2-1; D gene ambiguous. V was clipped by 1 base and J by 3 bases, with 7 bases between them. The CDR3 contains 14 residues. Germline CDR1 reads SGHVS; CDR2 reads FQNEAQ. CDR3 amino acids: CASSLEPGYNEQFF. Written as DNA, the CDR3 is TGTGCCAGCAGCTTAGAACCTGGCTACAATGAGCAGTTCTTC. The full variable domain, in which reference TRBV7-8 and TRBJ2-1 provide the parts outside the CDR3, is GAGVSQSPRYKVAKRGQDVALRCDPISGHVSLFWYQQALGQGPEFLTYFQNEAQLDKSGLPSDRFFAERPEGSVSTLKIQRTQQEDSAVYLCASSLEPGYNEQFFGPGTRLTVL.

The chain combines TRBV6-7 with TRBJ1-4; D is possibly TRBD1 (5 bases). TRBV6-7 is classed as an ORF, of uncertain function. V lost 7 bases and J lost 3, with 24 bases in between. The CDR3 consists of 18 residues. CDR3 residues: CASNSQGSQKRANEKLFF. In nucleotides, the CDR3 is TGTGCCAGCAATTCCCAGGGTAGCCAAAAGAGAGCTAATGAAAAACTGTTTTTT.

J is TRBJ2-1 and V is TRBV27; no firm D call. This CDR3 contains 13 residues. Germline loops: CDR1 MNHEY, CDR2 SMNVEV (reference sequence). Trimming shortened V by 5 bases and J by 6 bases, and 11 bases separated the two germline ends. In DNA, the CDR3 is TGTGCCAGCAGTGAGTTCCATAGCAATGAGCAGTTCTTC. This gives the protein CASSEFHSNEQFF.

CDR3 sequence: CASSLGAVSSYEQYF. The DNA of the CDR3 is TGTGCCAGCAGCTTGGGGGCCGTAAGCTCCTACGAGCAGTACTTC. The chain links TRBV4-2 to TRBJ2-7, with a tentative D call TRBD1 (6 bases). The V and J ends lost 5 bases and 0 bases respectively, with 14 bases between them. The germline gives CDR1 LGHNA, CDR2 YNFKEQ. The CDR3 contains 15 residues.

The CDR3 loop reads CASSEGGQTQGPEQYF. The CDR3 DNA follows: TGTGCCAGCAGTGAGGGGGGTCAAACACAGGGTCCCGAGCAGTACTTC. The chain uses TRBV6-1 and TRBJ2-7; D possibly matches TRBD1 or TRBD2 (6 bases each). V was trimmed by 3 bases and J by 6 bases, leaving 21 bases between them. The CDR3 totals 16 residues. The V gene's germline CDR1 is MNHNS and CDR2 SASEGT.

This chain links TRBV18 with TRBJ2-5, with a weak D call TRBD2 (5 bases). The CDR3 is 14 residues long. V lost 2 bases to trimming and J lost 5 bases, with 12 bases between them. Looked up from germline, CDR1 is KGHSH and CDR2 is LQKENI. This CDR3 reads CASSPIQEEETQYF. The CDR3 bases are TGTGCCAGCTCACCAATCCAGGAGGAGGAGACCCAGTACTTC.

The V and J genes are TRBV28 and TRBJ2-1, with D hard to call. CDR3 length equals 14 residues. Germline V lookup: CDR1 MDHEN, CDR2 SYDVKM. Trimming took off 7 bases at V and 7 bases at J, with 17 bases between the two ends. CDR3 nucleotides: TGTGCCAGCAATCCGATAGGGCGGCAGAATGAGCAGTTCTTC. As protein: CASNPIGRQNEQFF.

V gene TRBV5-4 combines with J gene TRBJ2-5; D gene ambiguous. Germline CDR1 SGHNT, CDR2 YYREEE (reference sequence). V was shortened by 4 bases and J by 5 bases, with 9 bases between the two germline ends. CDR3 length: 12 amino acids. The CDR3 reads CASSLLRETQYF. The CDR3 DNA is TGTGCCAGCAGCCTTCTCAGGGAGACCCAGTACTTC. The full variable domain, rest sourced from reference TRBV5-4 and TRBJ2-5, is ETGVTQSPTHLIKTRGQQVTLRCSSQSGHNTVSWYQQALGQGPQFIFQYYREEENGRGNFPPRFSGLQFPNYSSELNVNALELDDSALYLCASSLLRETQYFGPGTRLLVL.

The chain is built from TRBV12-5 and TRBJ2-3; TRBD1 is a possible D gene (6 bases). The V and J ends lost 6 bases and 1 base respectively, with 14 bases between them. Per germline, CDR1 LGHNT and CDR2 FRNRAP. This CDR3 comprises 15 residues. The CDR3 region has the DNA TGTGCTAGTGGCGCCTGGACAGACGGCACAGATACGCAGTATTTT. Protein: CASGAWTDGTDTQYF.

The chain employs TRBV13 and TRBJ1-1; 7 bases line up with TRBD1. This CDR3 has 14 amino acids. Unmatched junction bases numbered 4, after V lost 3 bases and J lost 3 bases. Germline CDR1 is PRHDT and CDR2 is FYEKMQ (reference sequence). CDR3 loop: CASSFKGADTEAFF. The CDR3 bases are TGTGCCAGCAGCTTCAAGGGGGCCGACACTGAAGCTTTCTTT.

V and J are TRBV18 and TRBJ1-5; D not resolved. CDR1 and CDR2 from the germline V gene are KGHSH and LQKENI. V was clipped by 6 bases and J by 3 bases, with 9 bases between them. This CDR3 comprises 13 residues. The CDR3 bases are TGTGCCAGCTCGGGAGGGTTCAATCAGCCCCAGCATTTT. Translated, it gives CASSGGFNQPQHF.

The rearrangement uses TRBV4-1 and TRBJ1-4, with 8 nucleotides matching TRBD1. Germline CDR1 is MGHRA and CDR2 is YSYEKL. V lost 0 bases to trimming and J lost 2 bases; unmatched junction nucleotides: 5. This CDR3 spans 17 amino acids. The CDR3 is CASSQDVPGGTNEKLFF. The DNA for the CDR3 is TGCGCCAGCAGCCAAGATGTTCCAGGGGGCACTAATGAAAAACTGTTTTTT.

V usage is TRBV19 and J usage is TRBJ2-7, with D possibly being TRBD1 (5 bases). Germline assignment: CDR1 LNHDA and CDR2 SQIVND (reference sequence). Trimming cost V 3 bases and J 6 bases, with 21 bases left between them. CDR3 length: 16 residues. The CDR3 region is CASSIWTPGALFEQYF. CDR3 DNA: TGTGCCAGTAGTATCTGGACCCCTGGGGCGCTCTTCGAGCAGTACTTC.

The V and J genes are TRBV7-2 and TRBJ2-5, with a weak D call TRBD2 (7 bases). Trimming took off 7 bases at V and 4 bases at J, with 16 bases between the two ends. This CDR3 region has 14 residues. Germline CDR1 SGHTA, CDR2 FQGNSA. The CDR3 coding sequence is TGTGCCAGCACCATGAGCGGGACACTAGAGACCCAGTACTTC. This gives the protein CASTMSGTLETQYF.

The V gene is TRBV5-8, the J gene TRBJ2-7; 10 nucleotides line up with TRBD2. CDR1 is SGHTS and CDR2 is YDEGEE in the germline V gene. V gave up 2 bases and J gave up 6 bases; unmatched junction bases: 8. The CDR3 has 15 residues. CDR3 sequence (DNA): TGTGCCAGCAGCTTCAATAGCGGGAGGCCAGGCGAGCAGTACTTC. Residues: CASSFNSGRPGEQYF.

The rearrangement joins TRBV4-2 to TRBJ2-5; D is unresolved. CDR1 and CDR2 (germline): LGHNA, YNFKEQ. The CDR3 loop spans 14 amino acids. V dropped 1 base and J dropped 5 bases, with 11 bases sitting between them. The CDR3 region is CASSQGGGSETQYF. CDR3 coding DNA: TGTGCCAGCAGCCAAGGGGGTGGTTCGGAGACCCAGTACTTC.

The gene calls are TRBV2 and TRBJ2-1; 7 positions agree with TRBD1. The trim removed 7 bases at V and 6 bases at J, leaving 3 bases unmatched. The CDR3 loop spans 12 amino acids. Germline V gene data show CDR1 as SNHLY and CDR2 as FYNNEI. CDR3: CASKRQGNEQFF. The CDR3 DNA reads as TGTGCCAGCAAAAGACAGGGCAATGAGCAGTTCTTC.

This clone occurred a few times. The CDR3 protein is CSVPRGVAGGGNEQFF. CDR3 bases: TGCAGCGTTCCGCGGGGCGTCGCGGGAGGGGGGAATGAGCAGTTCTTC. This rearrangement joins TRBV29-1 to TRBJ2-1; 9 nucleotides agree with TRBD2. Looked up from germline, CDR1 is SQVTM and CDR2 is ANQGSEA. Trimming took 5 bases from V and 7 from J; bases not matched to a gene: 15. CDR3 length: 16 residues.

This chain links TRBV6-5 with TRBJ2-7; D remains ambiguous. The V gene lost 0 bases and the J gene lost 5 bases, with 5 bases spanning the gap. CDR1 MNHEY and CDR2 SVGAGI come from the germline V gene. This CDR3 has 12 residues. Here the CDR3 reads CASSYSENEQYF. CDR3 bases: TGTGCCAGCAGTTACTCTGAAAACGAGCAGTACTTC.